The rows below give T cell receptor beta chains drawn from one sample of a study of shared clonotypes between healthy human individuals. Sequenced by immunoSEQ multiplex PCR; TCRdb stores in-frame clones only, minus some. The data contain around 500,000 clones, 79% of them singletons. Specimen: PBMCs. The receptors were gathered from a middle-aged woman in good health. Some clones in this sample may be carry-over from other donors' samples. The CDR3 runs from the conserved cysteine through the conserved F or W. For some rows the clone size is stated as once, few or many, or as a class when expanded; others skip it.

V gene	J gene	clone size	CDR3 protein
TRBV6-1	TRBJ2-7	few	CASNHRDRSYEQYF
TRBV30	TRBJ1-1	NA	CAGTGAEAFF
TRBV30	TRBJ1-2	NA	CAWSIGTIYGYTF
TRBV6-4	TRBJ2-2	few	CASPDLQGYPGELFF
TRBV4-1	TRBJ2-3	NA	CASSQDPGTSGRVGTDTQYF
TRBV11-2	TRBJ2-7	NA	CASSLSGYGEQYF
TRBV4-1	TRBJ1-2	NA	CASNQEGEKYYGYTF
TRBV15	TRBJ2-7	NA	CATSRDRSSLTTYEQYF
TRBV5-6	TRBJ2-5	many	CASSRGQVQETQYF
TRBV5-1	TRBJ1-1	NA	CASSFSPGGTEAFF
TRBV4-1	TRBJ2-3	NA	CASSQEVGLAGTKDTQYF
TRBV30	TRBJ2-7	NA	CAWRTTGLAGVSSYEQYF
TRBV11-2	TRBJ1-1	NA	CASSLDRMPEAFF
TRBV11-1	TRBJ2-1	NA	CASSLDRVYEQFF
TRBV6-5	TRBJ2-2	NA	CARGGQGFPGELFF
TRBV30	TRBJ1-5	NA	CAWSVLNSNQPQHF
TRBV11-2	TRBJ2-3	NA	CASSLLEDTQYF